Listed here is a single TCR beta chain. Healthy donors of bone marrow made up the group. A multiplex PCR was run with 60 Vbeta primers and 13 Jbeta primers. This table comes from immunoSEQ multiplex PCR, and its TCRdb copy is limited to in-frame clones, with some not included. Of about 160,000 clones in the sample, around 78% were seen once. The sample comes from a study of cytomegalovirus exposure and HLA in healthy donors. The length of the CDR3 is 16 residues. The V gene lost 1 base and the J gene lost 6 bases, with 17 bases spanning the gap. Germline CDR1 and CDR2: SGHDT and YYEEEE. V gene TRBV5-6 combines with J gene TRBJ1-3; no clear D. This sequence was found in a man between 40 and 49 years old in good health and CMV-seronegative. Sequenced: PBMCs. This CDR3 reads CASSLTGGNIVNTIYF. DNA of the CDR3: TGTGCCAGCAGCTTGACGGGAGGGAACATAGTAAACACCATATATTTT.